This TCR beta chain derives from a study of OX40 agonist ivuxolimab in advanced cancers. Study details: Prior anti-PD-1, anti-PD-L1 or anti-CTLA-4 therapy did not bar entry, and less than 50% had some.

Method: immunoSEQ multiplex PCR; TCRdb's copy keeps in-frame clones and lacks some. Of approximately 65,000 clones listed, roughly 80% were seen once; the top ten hold roughly 10%. Whole-study findings and limits: With doses of 0.1 to 3.0 mg/kg, CD4+ and CD8+ blood T cells had undergone clonal expansion by week 6. Certain nonresponding patients likewise had low normalized T-cell clonal expansion.

A remark on this clone: Its specificity is unknown.

Germline V CDR1 and CDR2: SGHVS, FQNEAQ. The V end lost 0 bases, the J end lost 2 bases, and 6 bases lay between the germline ends. This CDR3 is built from 14 residues. This specimen was CD4+ or CD8+ T cells sorted from blood, taken in a trial of the OX40 agonist ivuxolimab. V gene TRBV7-8 combines with J gene TRBJ2-3; D gene unclear. This clonotype originated in an adult with an advanced solid tumor such as melanoma, head and neck, liver or kidney cancer. The CDR3, as DNA: TGTGCCAGCAGCTTAGCCCAGTTCACAGATACGCAGTATTTT. Translating gives CASSLAQFTDTQYF.